This note documents a single T cell receptor (beta chain) sequence. This specimen belongs to a study of cytomegalovirus exposure and HLA in healthy donors. At the level of the study: HLA-typed donors contributed 65 million to 95 million unique TCRs, which were held in an early data release.

CDR1 MDHEN and CDR2 SYDVKM come from the germline V gene. The CDR3 is 15 amino acids. V shed 6 bases, J shed 1 base, and the junction held 7 bases outside the gene matches. With 60 Vbeta and 13 Jbeta primers, the PCR was carried out. This table comes from immunoSEQ multiplex PCR, and its TCRdb copy is limited to in-frame clones, with some not included. The table shows roughly 150,000 clones, with roughly three quarters occurring only once. The TCR sequence derives from a middle-aged woman in good health and CMV-seronegative. The specimen was PBMCs. This chain links TRBV28 with TRBJ2-3; 7 nucleotides line up with TRBD2. The CDR3 sequence is CASSPSGRGTDTQYF. CDR3 coding DNA: TGTGCCAGCAGCCCTAGCGGCCGCGGCACAGATACGCAGTATTTT.